These 18 T cell receptor beta chains came from one sample sequenced in a study of molecular identifiers for immune sequencing clone quantification. TCRdb reanalysed the PCR reads using MiXCR and keeps one entry per CDR3 protein. The repertoire holds under 650,000 distinct CDR3 sequences, with 20% as singletons. Sequenced input: naive CD8+ T cells from blood, with Jurkat cell RNA spiked in. Subset meaning: FACS-sorted CD8+CD4-CCR7+CD45RA+ naive T cells. The receptors were sampled from a human donor in good health. Some libraries in this study had Jurkat cell RNA spiked in.

As for this clonotype: A much bigger clone sits one base away, suggesting this may be a read error. The gene calls are TRBV30 and TRBJ2-5, with 8 bases matching TRBD2. After removal of 5 bases from V and 4 bases from J, the junction contained 0 bases not matched to a gene. Per the germline V gene, CDR1 is GTSNPN and CDR2 is SVGIG (reference sequence). The CDR3 has 11 amino acids. The CDR3, as DNA: TGTGCCTGGCTAGCGGGAGAGACCCAGTACTTC. This encodes CAWLAGETQYF.

This clonotype was observed many times. This rearrangement joins TRBV25-1 to TRBJ2-3; TRBD1 is a possible D gene (5 bases). The germline V and J ends were trimmed by 1 base and 1 base, with 9 bases remaining between them. Germline V lookup: CDR1 MGHDK, CDR2 SYGVNS. This CDR3 comprises 15 residues. The CDR3 bases are TGTGCCAGCAGTGAATTATTGACAGGCACAGATACGCAGTATTTT. Protein: CASSELLTGTDTQYF. The full variable domain, in which reference TRBV25-1 and TRBJ2-3 provide the parts outside the CDR3, is EADIYQTPRYLVIGTGKKITLECSQTMGHDKMYWYQQDPGMELHLIHYSYGVNSTEKGDLSSESTVSRIRTEHFPLTLESARPSHTSQYLCASSELLTGTDTQYFGPGTRLTVL.

About this clonotype itself: This clone may be a read error of a much larger clone one base away. The CDR3 ends on some other residue instead of the conserved phenylalanine or tryptophan, so this is likely a read error. This sequence joins TRBV11-2 and TRBJ1-2; no reliable D call. Germline CDR1 reads SGHAT; CDR2 reads FQNNGV. V was trimmed by 5 bases and J by 3 bases, leaving 7 bases between them. CDR3 length: 12 residues. CDR3 coding DNA: TGTGCCAGCAGCGATGGACACTATGGCTACACCTCC. This translates into CASSDGHYGYTS.

This chain uses TRBV11-2 with TRBJ2-2, with 7 nucleotides matching TRBD2. CDR1 and CDR2 from the germline V gene are SGHAT and FQNNGV. This CDR3 region has 15 residues. V lost 5 bases to trimming and J lost 4 bases; unmatched junction nucleotides: 7. CDR3 nucleotide sequence: TGTGCCAGCAGCCGATCGCCGGGGGGCACCGGGGAGCTGTTTTTT. It yields the protein CASSRSPGGTGELFF.

There are many counts of this clonotype. The rearrangement uses TRBV14 and TRBJ1-1; 11 bases are a match to TRBD1. This CDR3 comprises 18 residues. CDR1 is SGHDN, CDR2 FVKESK, per germline. Trimming removed 2 bases from V and 1 base from J; junction bases left unmatched: 9. The CDR3 loop reads CASSQSWDRGGPNTEAFF. CDR3 DNA: TGTGCCAGCAGCCAAAGTTGGGACAGGGGGGGCCCGAACACTGAAGCTTTCTTT.

This clonotype was counted between two and nine times. The V gene is TRBV28, the J gene TRBJ1-2; D gene uncertain. V lost 6 bases and J 5 bases, leaving 10 bases between the germline ends. The CDR3 totals 12 residues. Per germline, CDR1 MDHEN and CDR2 SYDVKM. This CDR3 is CASRGSLYGYTF. DNA of the CDR3: TGTGCCAGCAGGGGGTCTCTTTATGGCTACACCTTC.

The sample holds a few counts of this clonotype. The chain links TRBV11-2 to TRBJ2-7, with a weak D call TRBD1 (6 bases). Germline loops: CDR1 SGHAT, CDR2 FQNNGV. Trimming pared 1 base from V and 7 bases from J, leaving 11 bases between. CDR3 length: 13 amino acids. The CDR3 loop is CASSLGQVGEQYF. As DNA, the CDR3 is TGTGCCAGCAGCTTAGGACAGGTTGGGGAGCAGTACTTC.

Details on this clonotype: This may arise from a read error, as a much more abundant clone is one base away. The chain combines TRBV7-8 with TRBJ2-7; TRBD1 matches at 7 bases. CDR3 length equals 16 residues. Per germline, CDR1 SGHVS and CDR2 FQNEAQ. V dropped 5 bases and J dropped 6; count of bases not matched to a gene: 16. CDR3 coding DNA: TGTGCCAGCAGCCCACCCTGGGTGGGACAGCCCTGCGAGCAGTACTTC. This encodes CASSPPWVGQPCEQYF.

This clonotype was seen ten or more times. The chain links TRBV7-8 to TRBJ2-1, with TRBD1 identical over 7 bases. The CDR3 has 17 amino acids. Per germline, CDR1 SGHVS and CDR2 FQNEAQ. After removal of 7 bases from V and 0 bases from J, the junction contained 12 bases not matched to a gene. CDR3 amino acids: CASIDVRGQSSYNEQFF. The DNA of the CDR3 is TGTGCCAGCATCGATGTAAGGGGACAGAGCTCCTACAATGAGCAGTTCTTC.

In the case of this clonotype: It may be a read error: a sequence one base away is much more abundant. The chain has TRBV18 and TRBJ1-1, with D uncertain. Germline V gene lookup returns CDR1 KGHSH and CDR2 LQKENI. The CDR3 is made up of 15 amino acids. The CDR3 protein is CASSPDLGRNTEALF. CDR3 bases: TGTGCCAGCTCACCAGATCTGGGGAGGAACACTGAAGCTCTCTTT.

As regards this clonotype: An end of the junction does not agree with germline; a read error may underlie this. The V call is TRBV12-3 or TRBV12-4, the J call TRBJ2-7; weak D call: TRBD2 (5 bases). The CDR3 length is 15 residues. CDR3 in amino acids: CANSLPLAAKNEQYF. The CDR3 DNA reads as TGTGCCAACAGTCTACCGCTAGCTGCTAAGAACGAGCAGTACTTC.

This clonotype occurred many times. This chain uses TRBV5-1 with TRBJ2-7, with 9 bases matching TRBD1. This CDR3 comprises 16 residues. V dropped 3 bases and J dropped 5; count of bases not matched to a gene: 12. Germline CDR1 reads SGHRS; CDR2 reads YFSETQ. CDR3 coding DNA: TGCGCCAGCAGCTCGGACAGGGGCCAAGCAAGGCACGAGCAGTACTTC. Its protein is CASSSDRGQARHEQYF.

J is TRBJ2-5 and V is TRBV3-1; D is undetermined. V shed 7 bases and J shed 4 bases, with 7 bases lying between them. The CDR3 runs to 11 residues. Germline CDR1 is LGHDT and CDR2 is YNNKEL (reference sequence). DNA of the CDR3: TGTGCCAGCAACCTCGGAGAGACCCAGTACTTC. This gives the protein CASNLGETQYF.

To note about this clonotype: Just one base apart from a much larger clone, this may be a read error. This chain uses TRBV5-6 with TRBJ1-1; 7 bases fit TRBD1. The CDR3 is 18 amino acids. V was pared by 2 bases and J by 0 bases, with 13 bases of the junction left unmatched. Germline V CDR1 and CDR2: SGHDT, YYEEEE. CDR3 residues: CASSFHPCRGGMNTEAFF. CDR3 bases: TGTGCCAGCAGCTTCCATCCTTGCAGGGGGGGCATGAACACTGAAGCTTTCTTT.

This clonotype was counted at least ten times. The V call is TRBV4-3, the J call TRBJ1-3; possible D gene TRBD1, 5 bases. This CDR3 region has 16 residues. Germline V CDR1 and CDR2: LGHNA, YSLEER. The V gene lost 0 bases and the J gene lost 4 bases, with 13 bases spanning the gap. CDR3 coding DNA: TGCGCCAGCAGCCAAGACGGCAGGACATTAGGAAACACCATATATTTT. The encoded protein is CASSQDGRTLGNTIYF.

This clonotype came up many times. The chain recombines TRBV28 with TRBJ2-5; D might be TRBD2 (5 bases). Trimming pared 3 bases from V and 7 bases from J, leaving 15 bases between. There are 14 residues in the CDR3. Germline CDR1 reads MDHEN; CDR2 reads SYDVKM. CDR3 coding DNA: TGTGCCAGCAGTTTCTACGAGGGAGCACCGACCCAGTACTTC. Protein: CASSFYEGAPTQYF.

On this clonotype: This may arise from a read error, as a much more abundant clone is one base away. The CDR3 DNA is TGCGCCAGCAACCAAGTGGAAGGGGGCGCTGGGGCCAACGTCCTGACTTTC. Protein: CASNQVEGGAGANVLTF. V is TRBV4-3 and J is TRBJ2-6, with TRBD1 matching 7 bases. There are 17 residues in the CDR3. Germline V gene data show CDR1 as LGHNA and CDR2 as YSLEER.

This clonotype came up many times. The rearrangement uses TRBV29-1 and TRBJ2-3; no clear D. Germline V gives CDR1 SQVTM, CDR2 ANQGSEA. The CDR3 is made up of 11 amino acids. Trimming cost V 3 bases and J 5 bases, with 6 bases left between them. The CDR3 nucleotides are TGCAGCGTTGAGGTCGAAGATACGCAGTATTTT. Translation: CSVEVEDTQYF.